These 24 T cell receptor beta chains were sequenced from one sample in a study of T cell clonality in common variable immunodeficiency. Some clones are missing from TCRdb's copy, which holds only in-frame ones; the method was immunoSEQ multiplex PCR. The sample includes approximately 81,000 clones, none of them occurring once. What was sequenced was peripheral blood mononuclear cells. The receptors originated from a person aged 18-69 years in good health.

The table lists this clone with many counts. The CDR3 end lies 3 residues beyond the end of the read and is filled in from the germline J gene. The chain couples TRBV11-2 to TRBJ2-1, with a tentative D call TRBD2 (5 bases). CDR1 and CDR2 from the germline V gene are SGHAT and FQNNGV. This CDR3 comprises 15 residues. V was clipped by 0 bases and J by 7 bases, with 13 bases between them. CDR3: CASSLDGLAGNEQFF. CDR3 DNA (partial): TGTGCCAGCAGCTTAGATGGGCTAGCCGGTAATGAG.

The table lists this clone with many counts. Mismatch with germline at one junction end may stem from a read error. The CDR3 end lies 3 residues beyond the end of the read and is filled in from the germline J gene. The chain joins TRBV4-2 to TRBJ1-4, with TRBD1 as a possible D gene (6 bases). The CDR3 has 15 amino acids. Germline CDR1 and CDR2: LGHNA and YNFKEQ. The CDR3 region is CASSRQRQGTEKLFF. The covered CDR3 bases are TGCGCCAGCAGCCGACAGCGGCAGGGGACGGAAAAA.

This clone was recorded many times. With the read ending 3 residues before the CDR3 end, the germline J gene is used to fill in that end. The chain recombines TRBV10-3 with TRBJ2-3, with TRBD1 matching over 8 bases. The CDR3 sequence is 15 residues long. V shed 6 bases and J 1 base; nucleotides not matched to a gene: 6. CDR1 and CDR2 from the germline V gene are ENHRY and SYGVKD. The CDR3 protein is CAIRGTGGGTDTQYF. The sequenced part of the CDR3 DNA is TGTGCCATCAGAGGGACAGGAGGGGGCACAGATACG.

This clone was counted ten times or more. The CDR3 end falls 3 residues outside the read, so it is completed with the germline J gene. The chain combines TRBV10-3 with TRBJ2-5; the D gene is possibly TRBD1 (6 bases). This CDR3 comprises 15 residues. V lost 0 bases, J lost 5 bases, and 13 bases lay in between. In germline, CDR1 is ENHRY, CDR2 SYGVKD. CDR3 loop: CAISESNRASETQYF. The sequenced CDR3 bases are TGTGCCATCAGTGAGTCAAACAGGGCCAGTGAGACC.

This clone appeared many times. The sequenced fragment ends 3 residues before the CDR3 boundary, so the rest is inferred from the germline J gene. The chain carries TRBV5-1 and TRBJ2-1; 7 positions agree with TRBD1. The CDR3 runs 18 residues. Trimming cost V 1 base and J 4 bases; bases outside gene matches: 14. Germline V gene data show CDR1 as SGHRS and CDR2 as YFSETQ. CDR3 DNA (partial): TGCGCCAGCAGCTTGAGAACGATCGGACAGGTGCATTACAATGAG. Amino acids: CASSLRTIGQVHYNE. The full CDR3 reads CASSLRTIGQVHYNEQFF.

There are many counts of this clone. The read terminates 3 residues ahead of where the CDR3 ends, so the germline J gene completes it. The V gene is TRBV6-2 or TRBV6-3, the J gene TRBJ2-5, with TRBD2 identical over 9 bases. The germline gives CDR1 MNHEY, CDR2 SVGEGT. The CDR3 runs 15 residues. J was trimmed by 4 bases and V by 5 bases; bases with no gene match: 8. The CDR3 loop is CASSLLSGRGETQYF. The sequenced CDR3 bases are TGTGCCAGCAGTCTACTTAGCGGGAGAGGAGAGACC.

This clone was detected many times. The read ends 3 residues early relative to the CDR3; the germline J gene fills the gap. The chain carries TRBV7-2 and TRBJ1-4; D is unresolved. The V and J ends lost 1 base and 10 bases respectively, with 16 bases between them. Germline V gene sequence: CDR1 SGHTA, CDR2 FQGNSA. The CDR3 consists of 15 residues. CDR3 in amino acids: CASSLGQGSPGKLFF. CDR3 bases read: TGTGCCAGCAGCTTAGGCCAAGGTTCTCCAGGAAAA. The whole variable domain, remainder taken from reference TRBV7-2 and TRBJ1-4, is GAGVSQSPSNKVTEKGKDVELRCDPISGHTALYWYRQSLGQGLEFLIYFQGNSAPDKSGLPSDRFSAERTGGSVSTLTIQRTQQEDSAVYLCASSLGQGSPGKLFFGSGTQLSVL.

With regard to this clone: The read falls 3 residues short of the CDR3 end, and the missing part is taken from the germline J gene. V usage is TRBV19 and J usage is TRBJ1-2, with D unclear. CDR3 length: 15 residues. The germline V gene has CDR1 LNHDA and CDR2 SQIVND (reference sequence). The CDR3 DNA, read in part, is TGTGCCAGTAGTGTTGTAGCGGGGTCCTACAATGAC. It codes for CASSVVAGSYND. The whole CDR3 protein reads CASSVVAGSYNDYTF.

This clone was observed many times. The CDR3 end falls 3 residues outside the read, so it is completed with the germline J gene. This chain links TRBV5-1 with TRBJ2-3; 8 bases are a match to TRBD1. The CDR3 has 15 amino acids. Looked up from germline, CDR1 is SGHRS and CDR2 is YFSETQ. V lost 0 bases to trimming and J lost 3 bases; unmatched junction nucleotides: 3. CDR3 DNA (partial): TGCGCCAGCAGCTTGGGTGGACAGGGAACAGATACG. This translates into CASSLGGQGTDT. The complete CDR3 protein is CASSLGGQGTDTQYF.

Note on this clone: The read comes to an end 3 residues before the CDR3 does, leaving the germline J gene to fill in the end. The J gene is TRBJ2-5, the V gene TRBV20-1; 8 bases map to TRBD1. This CDR3 is 12 amino acids long. The germline gives CDR1 DFQATT, CDR2 SNEGSKA (reference sequence). Losses at the gene ends were 5 bases for V and 4 bases for J; bases not matched to a gene: 3. The part of the CDR3 DNA that was read is TGCAGTGCTCAAGACAGGGGAGAGACC. It encodes CSAQDRGET. The CDR3 reads in full as CSAQDRGETQYF.

Turning to this clone: The read ends 3 residues shy of where the CDR3 ends; the end is completed using the germline J gene. The chain recombines TRBV7-9 with TRBJ1-5; D gene ambiguous. V lost 2 bases and J 3 bases, leaving 5 bases between the germline ends. Per germline, CDR1 SEHNR and CDR2 FQNEAQ (reference sequence). The CDR3 is made up of 13 amino acids. Here the CDR3 reads CASSLMANQPQHF. The part of the CDR3 DNA that was read is TGTGCCAGCAGCTTAATGGCCAATCAGCCC.

This clone was observed at least ten times. The read comes to an end 3 residues before the CDR3 does, leaving the germline J gene to fill in the end. V and J are TRBV7-3 and TRBJ2-7, with D unresolved. The CDR3 contains 15 residues. Germline values: CDR1 SGHTA, CDR2 FQGTGA. Trimming took off 5 bases at V and 6 bases at J, with 20 bases between the two ends. CDR3 bases read: TGTGCCAGCAGCATCTCCTCAGGCTCCCAGACCGAG. This encodes CASSISSGSQTE. The entire CDR3 sequence reads CASSISSGSQTEQYF.

This clone was found many times. The CDR3 extends 3 residues past the end of the read, so its final part is completed from the germline J gene. This chain joins TRBV29-1 and TRBJ2-1, with D possibly TRBD2 on 6 matching bases. The CDR3 runs 14 residues. Trimming took 0 bases from V and 3 from J, leaving 9 bases between them. Looked up from germline, CDR1 is SQVTM and CDR2 is ANQGSEA. CDR3 bases read: TGCAGCGTTGAAGAGGGAGCGGGCTACAATGAG. It encodes CSVEEGAGYNE. The full CDR3 protein is CSVEEGAGYNEQFF.

This clone was counted many times. The CDR3 end falls 3 residues outside the read, so it is completed with the germline J gene. The V and J genes are TRBV20-1 and TRBJ2-2; TRBD2 aligns across 8 bases. V lost 5 bases, J lost 5 bases, and 10 bases stayed unmatched. Germline V gives CDR1 DFQATT, CDR2 SNEGSKA (reference sequence). CDR3 length: 15 residues. The part of the CDR3 DNA that was read is TGCAGTGCTCGGTGGGGACTAGGCTTAACCGGGGAG. Protein product: CSARWGLGLTGE. The whole CDR3 protein reads CSARWGLGLTGELFF.

This clone has at least ten counts. The CDR3 goes on 3 residues after the read ends, and that part is filled in from the germline J gene. The V and J genes are TRBV5-6 and TRBJ2-7; the D gene is possibly TRBD1 (6 bases). The germline V and J ends were trimmed by 0 bases and 5 bases, with 15 bases remaining between them. CDR1 is SGHDT, CDR2 YYEEEE, per germline. The CDR3 runs to 15 residues. CDR3 bases read: TGTGCCAGCAGCTTGGGAGGCGGGTGGGGGCACGAG. Amino acid sequence: CASSLGGGWGHE. The CDR3 as a whole reads CASSLGGGWGHEQYF.

Ten or more counts support this clone. The read terminates 3 residues before the CDR3 end, so the remaining end is supplied by the germline J gene. J is TRBJ2-7 and V is TRBV5-1, with TRBD2 identical over 7 bases. The CDR3 is 16 amino acids. J was trimmed by 5 bases and V by 4 bases; bases with no gene match: 15. CDR1 is SGHRS and CDR2 is YFSETQ in the germline V gene. The CDR3 spells CASSVLSAGVENEQYF. The sequenced part of the CDR3 DNA is TGCGCCAGCAGCGTCCTGTCCGCGGGAGTGGAAAACGAG.

In this sample, this clone turned up many times. The read stops 3 residues short of the end of the CDR3; the missing end is completed from the germline J gene. V gene TRBV12-3 or TRBV12-4 combines with J gene TRBJ1-2, with 9 nucleotides matching TRBD1. CDR3 length equals 16 residues. Incomplete CDR3 DNA: TGTGCCACCAGGGACAGGGCCACGGTGCCCTATGGGGGC. It is translated as CATRDRATVPYGG. The CDR3 in full is CATRDRATVPYGGYTF.

There are many counts of this clone. The CDR3 end lies 3 residues beyond the end of the read and is filled in from the germline J gene. The chain joins TRBV4-1 to TRBJ2-1, with a possible D match to TRBD2 (6 bases). Germline values: CDR1 MGHRA, CDR2 YSYEKL. The CDR3 extends over 15 amino acids. The V end lost 5 bases, the J end lost 3 bases, and 14 bases lay between the germline ends. CDR3 protein: CASSTAGAGYNEQFF. CDR3 bases read: TGCGCCAGCAGCACAGCGGGCGCGGGCTACAATGAG.

Many counts were recorded for this clone. The CDR3 DNA, read in part, is TGTGCCAGCAGTTTAAGCGGGAGCTCCTACGAG. Translation gives CASSLSGSSYE. The CDR3 reads in full as CASSLSGSSYEQYF. This rearrangement joins TRBV12-3 or TRBV12-4 to TRBJ2-7, with TRBD2 identical over 8 bases. The CDR3 end is not reached by the read, which stops 3 residues before it; the germline J gene fills it in. J was trimmed by 0 bases and V by 2 bases; bases with no gene match: 0. The CDR3 runs to 14 residues.

At least ten counts were recorded for this clone. The CDR3 extends 3 residues past the end of the read, so its final part is completed from the germline J gene. This chain joins TRBV4-1 and TRBJ2-3; D is uncertain. This CDR3 has 17 residues. Germline V gene data show CDR1 as MGHRA and CDR2 as YSYEKL. The ends were cut back, 1 base at V and 0 bases at J, with 14 bases in the middle. The DNA read from the CDR3 is TGCGCCAGCAGCCAAGTAGGATTGCGGAGAAGCACAGATACG. Translated: CASSQVGLRRSTDT. The CDR3 reads in full as CASSQVGLRRSTDTQYF.

This clone was seen repeatedly, ten times or more. Read data end 3 residues before the CDR3 end; the end is taken from the germline J gene. The gene calls are TRBV5-1 and TRBJ2-1; no clear D. V lost 0 bases, J lost 5 bases, and 6 bases lay in between. The CDR3 covers 13 residues. Germline values: CDR1 SGHRS, CDR2 YFSETQ. CDR3 sequence: CASSLALNNEQFF. Partial CDR3 DNA: TGCGCCAGCAGCTTGGCCCTAAACAATGAG.

This clone came up many times. The CDR3 sequence: CASSFSGSGELFF. CDR3 DNA, as far as it was read: TGTGCCAGCAGCTTCTCAGGGTCCGGGGAG. V usage is TRBV7-2 and J usage is TRBJ2-2; TRBD1 might be the D (5 bases). Read data end 3 residues before the CDR3 end; the end is taken from the germline J gene. V gave up 3 bases and J gave up 6 bases, with 8 bases separating them. The CDR3 sequence is 13 residues long. Germline V lookup: CDR1 SGHTA, CDR2 FQGNSA.

This clone appeared many times. The read comes to an end 3 residues before the CDR3 does, leaving the germline J gene to fill in the end. The chain employs TRBV5-1 and TRBJ2-2; D perhaps matches TRBD2 (5 bases). The CDR3 runs to 15 residues. Germline loops: CDR1 SGHRS, CDR2 YFSETQ. Between the trimmed V and J ends, which lost 2 bases and 3 bases, there was a span of 11 bases. The CDR3 sequence is CASSLNGDYTGELFF. Incomplete CDR3 DNA: TGCGCCAGCAGCTTAAACGGGGATTACACCGGGGAG.

This clone was picked up many times. The CDR3 is cut off 3 residues early in the read; its end comes from the germline J gene. The chain combines TRBV7-2 with TRBJ1-4; D may be TRBD1 (6 bases). The CDR3 is 14 amino acids. The V and J ends lost 3 bases and 4 bases respectively, with 9 bases between them. The germline gives CDR1 SGHTA, CDR2 FQGNSA. CDR3: CASSFGGLNEKLFF. The sequenced CDR3 bases are TGTGCCAGCAGCTTCGGGGGGCTTAATGAAAAA.